These T cell receptor beta chains were read from a single sample in a study of blood T cell repertoires in COVID-19. Here immunoSEQ multiplex PCR was the method, and the copy in TCRdb shows in-frame clones only, minus some. This repertoire shows about 93,000 clones, about 80% found once; its top ten account for 16%. The sample taken for sequencing was peripheral blood. These receptors were obtained from a human donor in a cohort sampled during active COVID-19. Each CDR3 is given with its conserved first and last residue. The D gene is left open where the match is weak. The listing skips clone size in some rows; elsewhere it reads once, few, many or a size class.

D gene	J gene	V gene	clone size	CDR3 protein	CDR3 DNA
TRBD1	TRBJ1-5	TRBV6-4	-	CASSETGGHQPQHF	TGTGCCAGCAGCGAGACAGGGGGTCATCAGCCCCAGCATTTT
TRBD2	TRBJ2-1	TRBV4-1	once	CASSLSGGLNNEQFF	TGCGCCAGCAGCCTTAGCGGGGGCCTGAACAATGAGCAGTTCTTC
-	TRBJ2-1	TRBV3-1/TRBV3-2	-	CASSHPPNSEQFF	TGTGCCAGCAGCCACCCCCCCAACAGTGAGCAGTTCTTC
TRBD1	TRBJ1-5	TRBV4-2	-	CASSQGQGIKPQHF	TGTGCCAGCAGCCAAGGACAGGGTATCAAGCCCCAGCATTTT
-	TRBJ1-5	TRBV5-5	-	CASSPGSNQPQHF	TGTGCCAGCAGCCCCGGGAGCAATCAGCCCCAGCATTTT
TRBD1	TRBJ2-7	TRBV5-1	-	CASSWGTGTGGHEQYF	TGCGCCAGCAGCTGGGGAACCGGGACAGGGGGCCACGAGCAGTACTTC
-	TRBJ2-1	TRBV5-4	few	CASSSRDSYNEQFF	TGTGCCAGCAGCTCCCGGGACTCCTACAATGAGCAGTTCTTC
-	TRBJ1-6	TRBV11-2	-	CASSPYLQGRPFSPLHF	TGTGCCAGCAGCCCCTACCTCCAGGGCCGTCCCTTTTCACCCCTCCACTTT
TRBD2	TRBJ2-7	TRBV7-9	-	CASSPGTTSSYEQYF	TGTGCCAGCAGCCCTGGGACTACGAGCTCCTACGAGCAGTACTTC
-	TRBJ2-1	TRBV7-3	once	CASSQGTPDNEQFF	TGTGCCAGCAGCCAAGGGACTCCCGACAATGAGCAGTTCTTC
-	TRBJ1-2	TRBV11-2	few	CASSLGQSYGYTF	TGTGCCAGCAGCTTAGGGCAGTCCTATGGCTACACCTTC
-	TRBJ1-2	TRBV5-4	-	CASSLVTGIDGYTF	TGTGCCAGCAGCTTGGTTACAGGGATCGATGGCTACACCTTC
-	TRBJ1-6	TRBV15	-	CATSRAGIYNSPLHF	TGTGCCACCAGCAGGGCCGGGATCTATAATTCACCCCTCCACTTT
-	TRBJ2-6	TRBV5-1	-	CASIPGHTNSGANVLTF	TGCGCCAGCATCCCGGGACATACAAACTCTGGGGCCAACGTCCTGACTTTC
TRBD1	TRBJ1-5	TRBV30	once	CAWSTAGGQPQHF	TGTGCCTGGAGTACGGCAGGGGGCCAGCCCCAGCATTTT
TRBD2	TRBJ2-4	TRBV7-2	-	CASSRSGTSGENIQYF	TGTGCCAGCAGCCGCTCCGGGACTAGCGGGGAAAACATTCAGTACTTC
TRBD1	TRBJ2-1	TRBV18	few	CASSSLGQGSENEQFF	TGTGCCAGCTCCTCCCTTGGACAGGGGAGTGAGAATGAGCAGTTCTTC
-	TRBJ1-6	TRBV3-1/TRBV3-2	-	CASSQGSPFFDRQGSSYNSPLHF	TGTGCCAGCAGCCAAGGTTCGCCGTTTTTCGACAGGCAGGGGAGTTCCTATAATTCACCCCTCCACTTT
-	TRBJ1-5	TRBV2	-	CASRMVSGPQHF	TGTGCCAGCAGGATGGTCAGTGGGCCCCAGCATTTT
TRBD1	TRBJ2-2	TRBV30	-	CAWSSDRVNTGELFF	TGTGCCTGGAGTTCGGACAGGGTAAACACCGGGGAGCTGTTTTTT
-	TRBJ1-4	TRBV7-8	-	CASSHRVGEKLFF	TGTGCCAGCAGCCACAGGGTGGGGGAAAAACTGTTTTTT
-	TRBJ2-1	TRBV6-6	-	CASRAHEQFF	TGTGCCAGCAGGGCCCATGAGCAGTTCTTC
TRBD2	TRBJ2-2	TRBV7-6	-	CASSPEGLGNTGELFF	TGTGCCAGCAGCCCAGAGGGACTAGGGAACACCGGGGAGCTGTTTTTT
-	TRBJ1-1	TRBV7-3	-	CASGAGKNTEAFF	TGTGCCAGCGGGGCGGGGAAGAACACTGAAGCTTTCTTT
-	TRBJ1-5	TRBV19	-	CASSIPGQWTLSPQHF	TGTGCCAGTAGCATCCCCGGACAGTGGACCTTGTCGCCCCAGCATTTT
-	TRBJ2-3	TRBV24-1	-	CATSDIGTTDTQYF	TGTGCCACCAGTGATATCGGGACTACAGATACGCAGTATTTT
-	TRBJ2-7	TRBV5-1	few	CASSVLGTSTYEQYF	TGCGCCAGCAGCGTCCTCGGGACTTCGACCTACGAGCAGTACTTC
-	TRBJ1-6	TRBV6-6	-	CASSHIGGANSPLHF	TGTGCCAGCAGCCACATAGGAGGGGCTAATTCACCCCTCCACTTT
-	TRBJ2-6	TRBV6-5	once	CASAPGSGANVLTF	TGTGCCAGCGCGCCCGGCTCTGGGGCCAACGTCCTGACTTTC
TRBD1	TRBJ1-2	TRBV10-1	-	CASSGDRVRGYTF	TGCGCCAGCAGTGGGGACAGGGTGCGCGGCTACACCTTC
TRBD1	TRBJ1-6	TRBV19	-	CASSIRGQSSYNSPLHF	TGTGCCAGTAGTATAAGGGGGCAGAGCTCCTATAATTCACCCCTCCACTTT
-	TRBJ1-1	TRBV6-5	-	CASRPTGTVEAFF	TGTGCCAGCAGACCTACAGGGACGGTTGAAGCTTTCTTT
TRBD2	TRBJ2-1	TRBV27	-	CASSLTSGNYNEQFF	TGTGCCAGCAGCCTGACTAGCGGGAACTACAATGAGCAGTTCTTC
TRBD1	TRBJ1-2	TRBV18	-	CASSPLTGGYGYTF	TGTGCCAGCTCACCACTGACAGGGGGCTATGGCTACACCTTC
TRBD1	TRBJ2-3	TRBV6-5	-	CASRSLTGSGDTQYF	TGTGCCAGCAGAAGCTTGACAGGGTCTGGAGATACGCAGTATTTT
-	TRBJ1-5	TRBV19	-	CASSTRVNQPQHF	TGTGCCAGTAGTACAAGAGTCAATCAGCCCCAGCATTTT
-	TRBJ1-1	TRBV11-3	many	CASSLRGRNTEAFF	TGTGCCAGCAGCTTACGGGGGAGGAACACTGAAGCTTTCTTT
TRBD1	TRBJ1-3	TRBV18	-	CASTRQGPSGNTIYF	TGTGCCAGCACCCGACAGGGGCCCTCTGGAAACACCATATATTTT
TRBD1	TRBJ2-7	TRBV11-1	-	CASSLRGAGGNHEQYF	TGTGCCAGCAGCTTAAGGGGGGCAGGGGGCAACCACGAGCAGTACTTC
-	TRBJ1-2	TRBV19	-	CASSIRGFYGYTF	TGTGCCAGTAGTATAAGGGGATTCTATGGCTACACCTTC
TRBD1	TRBJ2-5	TRBV7-9	few	CASSGGQGAKTQYF	TGTGCCAGCAGTGGGGGGCAGGGGGCGAAGACCCAGTACTTC
TRBD1	TRBJ1-2	TRBV19	many	CASSTLGTGKDYGYTF	TGTGCCAGTAGTACTCTCGGGACAGGGAAGGACTATGGCTACACCTTC
TRBD2	TRBJ2-5	TRBV19	-	CASSIPGGETQYF	TGTGCCAGTAGCATCCCGGGAGGTGAGACCCAGTACTTC
TRBD2	TRBJ2-7	TRBV7-9	-	CASSLGRGGSAEEQYF	TGTGCCAGCAGCTTAGGACGTGGCGGGAGTGCAGAGGAGCAGTACTTC
-	TRBJ1-6	TRBV2	-	CASSGSSRGIGSPLHF	TGTGCCAGCAGCGGGTCCTCTAGGGGTATCGGTTCACCCCTCCACTTT
TRBD2	TRBJ2-7	TRBV4-2	-	CASSQGPGGDAYEQYF	TGTGCCAGCAGCCAAGGACCGGGGGGGGACGCCTACGAGCAGTACTTC
TRBD2	TRBJ2-4	TRBV19	-	CASSRASGGGNIQYF	TGTGCCAGTAGTAGGGCTAGCGGGGGTGGAAACATTCAGTACTTC
-	TRBJ1-2	TRBV5-1	-	CASSLVAADYGYTF	TGCGCCAGCAGCTTGGTAGCAGCCGACTATGGCTACACCTTC
-	TRBJ2-7	TRBV6-5	once	CASSYRGNEQYF	TGTGCCAGCAGTTACCGGGGTAACGAGCAGTACTTC
-	TRBJ2-5	TRBV4-1	once	CASSPWGEGRLRETQYF	TGCGCCAGCAGCCCGTGGGGTGAGGGAAGGTTGAGGGAGACCCAGTACTTC
-	TRBJ2-2	TRBV6-1	-	CASKPGRSGELFF	TGTGCCAGCAAGCCCGGGAGAAGCGGGGAGCTGTTTTTT
-	TRBJ1-3	TRBV20-1	-	CSARQGNTIYF	TGCAGTGCTAGACAGGGAAACACCATATATTTT